Included here is one TCR beta chain sequence, with context. Unexposed donor CD4+ T cells date from about 2011-2018, before the COVID-19 pandemic. The data derive from a study of CD4 T cells in relation to SARS-CoV-2 and coronaviruses. Study details: The restricting HLA molecule for shared crossreactive spike epitopes was mapped.

TCRdb keeps only in-frame clones here, not all; method: immunoSEQ multiplex PCR. The sample has just under 65,000 clones; about 95% are singletons. Sequencing used naive CD4+ T cells from PBMCs. The subset here: naive CD4+ T cells isolated by negative enrichment. The source is a human donor in good health.

The CDR3 DNA is TGTGCCAGCAGCTTGAGAGCGGGGAGCTCCTACAATGAGCAGTTCTTC. Protein sequence: CASSLRAGSSYNEQFF. This chain joins TRBV7-9 and TRBJ2-1; 7 nucleotides line up with TRBD2. This CDR3 is built from 16 residues. Per the germline V gene, CDR1 is SEHNR and CDR2 is FQNEAQ (reference sequence). Losses at the gene ends were 3 bases for V and 0 bases for J; bases not matched to a gene: 5.